The 19 T cell receptor beta chains presented below share a single source sample, sequenced in a study of blood T cell repertoires in COVID-19. Some clones are missing from TCRdb's copy, which holds only in-frame ones; the method was immunoSEQ multiplex PCR. The sample carries approximately 110,000 clones, approximately 90% recorded once. Material for sequencing was peripheral blood. Every receptor here comes from a woman aged 70-85 years who had recovered from COVID-19.

The chain links TRBV6-5 to TRBJ1-2; no clear D gene. The CDR3 has 15 residues. In germline, CDR1 is MNHEY, CDR2 SVGAGI. V dropped 6 bases and J dropped 3 bases, with 17 bases sitting between them. The CDR3 DNA follows: TGTGCCAGCAGGAACGGGGTCAGGAGGGACTATGGCTACACCTTC. Protein sequence: CASRNGVRRDYGYTF.

The gene calls are TRBV19 and TRBJ2-3; weak D call: TRBD1 (5 bases). V was shortened by 2 bases and J by 3 bases, with 12 bases between the two germline ends. The CDR3 extends over 15 amino acids. Germline V gives CDR1 LNHDA, CDR2 SQIVND (reference sequence). Here the CDR3 DNA reads TGTGCCAGTAGTATATCAGGGTCGAGGACAGATACGCAGTATTTT. Translation: CASSISGSRTDTQYF.

The chain couples TRBV7-2 to TRBJ1-1; 8 bases match TRBD1. This CDR3 comprises 16 residues. V shed 3 bases, J shed 0 bases, and the junction held 6 bases outside the gene matches. CDR1 and CDR2 (germline): SGHTA, FQGNSA. The CDR3 bases are TGTGCCAGCAGCTTGGCAGGGGGCATCATGAACACTGAAGCTTTCTTT. Translating it yields CASSLAGGIMNTEAFF.

This clone was found once. The chain has TRBV9 and TRBJ1-1; D not resolved. Germline CDR1 reads SGDLS; CDR2 reads YYNGEE. The CDR3 spans 13 residues. V lost 2 bases, J lost 0 bases, and 5 bases lay in between. The CDR3 loop reads CASSVIVNTEAFF. The CDR3 DNA is TGTGCCAGCAGCGTCATAGTGAACACTGAAGCTTTCTTT.

The rearrangement joins TRBV27 to TRBJ2-7; no definite D call. The germline V gene encodes CDR1 MNHEY and CDR2 SMNVEV (reference sequence). The CDR3 runs to 13 residues. V lost 5 bases, J lost 6 bases, and 14 bases lay in between. The DNA for the CDR3 is TGTGCCAGCAGTACTCGAGCCGGGTTCGAGCAGTACTTC. This codes for CASSTRAGFEQYF.

The chain links TRBV27 to TRBJ2-7, with D possibly being TRBD1 (6 bases). Germline CDR1 MNHEY, CDR2 SMNVEV (reference sequence). The V end lost 0 bases, the J end lost 7 bases, and 10 bases lay between the germline ends. The CDR3 is made up of 13 amino acids. The CDR3 DNA sequence: TGTGCCAGCAGTTTATCGTGGCAGGGGGAGCAGTACTTC. Translating gives CASSLSWQGEQYF.

CDR3 DNA sequence: TGTGCCAGCACCCAAGGCCTCGGGAGGTCCTACGAGCAGTACTTC. Its translation: CASTQGLGRSYEQYF. The chain has TRBV27 and TRBJ2-7, with TRBD2 matching over 7 bases. Looked up from germline, CDR1 is MNHEY and CDR2 is SMNVEV (reference sequence). The V segment lost 7 bases and the J segment 1 base; nucleotides outside the gene matches: 10. The CDR3 covers 15 residues.

The chain couples TRBV28 to TRBJ1-1; D unclear. The length of the CDR3 is 12 residues. The germline V gene has CDR1 MDHEN and CDR2 SYDVKM. V was shortened by 6 bases and J by 1 base, with 6 bases between the two germline ends. The CDR3 nucleotides read TGTGCCAGCAGCTCCCGGAACACTGAAGCTTTCTTT. This gives the protein CASSSRNTEAFF.

The rearrangement joins TRBV4-1 to TRBJ1-6; no reliable D call. Per germline, CDR1 MGHRA and CDR2 YSYEKL. CDR3 length: 14 amino acids. The V gene lost 3 bases and the J gene lost 6 bases, with 9 bases spanning the gap. CDR3 region: CASSQPGGNSPLHF. DNA of the CDR3: TGCGCCAGCAGCCAGCCAGGAGGTAATTCACCCCTCCACTTT.

The chain employs TRBV6-4 and TRBJ1-2; 7 positions agree with TRBD1. The CDR3 length is 14 residues. Trimming at V came to 7 bases and at J to 0 bases, leaving 5 bases not matched to a gene. The V gene's germline CDR1 is MRHNA and CDR2 SNTAGT. The CDR3 reads CASKPGQPNYGYTF. CDR3 DNA: TGTGCCAGCAAGCCGGGACAGCCTAACTATGGCTACACCTTC.

The CDR3 DNA reads as TGTGCCATCAGTGAGCGGGAGGGGGGCTCCTACGAGCAGTACTTC. Protein product: CAISEREGGSYEQYF. The chain employs TRBV10-3 and TRBJ2-7, with 8 bases lining up with TRBD2. The CDR3 has 15 residues. With 2 bases clipped from V and 0 bases from J, the junction kept 3 bases outside the gene matches. Per the germline V gene, CDR1 is ENHRY and CDR2 is SYGVKD.

This chain joins TRBV19 and TRBJ1-1; D perhaps matches TRBD1 (6 bases). CDR1 is LNHDA and CDR2 is SQIVND in the germline V gene (reference sequence). Trimming stripped 6 bases from V and 2 bases from J, with 13 bases between. This CDR3 is 14 amino acids long. This CDR3 is CASRDRPLNTEAFF. The CDR3 coding sequence is TGTGCCAGTAGGGACAGACCACTTAACACTGAAGCTTTCTTT.

The rearrangement uses TRBV9 and TRBJ2-5; D is unclear. The CDR3 extends over 14 amino acids. Germline V lookup: CDR1 SGDLS, CDR2 YYNGEE. V was cut by 4 bases and J by 2 bases, with 12 bases left in between. The CDR3 reads CASSPSILQETQYF. In DNA, the CDR3 is TGTGCCAGCAGCCCAAGTATACTACAAGAGACCCAGTACTTC.

The count of this clone is one. The CDR3 spells CASSGGVSDTQYF. In nucleotides, the CDR3 is TGCGCCAGCAGTGGAGGGGTTTCAGATACGCAGTATTTT. The V call is TRBV5-1, the J call TRBJ2-3; weak D call: TRBD2 (6 bases). The CDR3 covers 13 residues. Germline CDR1 is SGHRS and CDR2 is YFSETQ. The V end lost 5 bases, the J end lost 4 bases, and 11 bases lay between the germline ends.

V usage is TRBV6-6 and J usage is TRBJ1-5; no firm D call. CDR1 and CDR2 (germline): MNHNY, SVGAGI (reference sequence). This CDR3 has 16 amino acids. Trimming took 0 bases from V and 3 from J, leaving 12 bases between them. The CDR3 DNA is TGTGCCAGCAGTTACTCCCAGGCCGCCTTCAATCAGCCCCAGCATTTT. As protein: CASSYSQAAFNQPQHF.

V is TRBV6-5 and J is TRBJ2-7; 7 bases line up with TRBD1. Germline CDR1 and CDR2: MNHEY and SVGAGI. CDR3 length: 15 amino acids. Trimming cost V 0 bases and J 4 bases; bases outside gene matches: 6. Written as DNA, the CDR3 is TGTGCCAGCAGTTACTCGGGCAGGGGGAGTTACGAGCAGTACTTC. As protein: CASSYSGRGSYEQYF.

The chain recombines TRBV11-2 with TRBJ1-4, with 8 bases matching TRBD1. The CDR3 extends over 15 amino acids. Germline CDR1 SGHAT, CDR2 FQNNGV. The trim removed 3 bases at V and 5 bases at J, leaving 5 bases unmatched. CDR3 sequence: CASSFHQGANEKLFF. Here the CDR3 DNA reads TGTGCCAGCAGCTTTCACCAGGGGGCCAATGAAAAACTGTTTTTT.

The chain's CDR3 is CASRGRANTEAFF. For the CDR3, the DNA is TGTGCCTCCAGGGGGCGGGCGAACACTGAAGCTTTCTTT. The chain recombines TRBV28 with TRBJ1-1; 8 bases line up with TRBD1. V dropped 11 bases and J dropped 1; count of bases not matched to a gene: 6. Germline CDR1 reads MDHEN; CDR2 reads SYDVKM. The CDR3 is 13 amino acids.

Here the CDR3 reads CASSYAGAFLPSSYNEQFF. The CDR3 DNA sequence: TGTGCCAGCAGTTACGCTGGGGCCTTTCTCCCGAGCTCCTACAATGAGCAGTTCTTC. V usage is TRBV6-2 or TRBV6-3 and J usage is TRBJ2-1, with D possibly matching TRBD1 (5 bases). The ends were cut back, 2 bases at V and 0 bases at J, with 20 bases in the middle. The CDR3 runs to 19 residues. Germline lookup yields CDR1 MNHEY and CDR2 SVGEGT.